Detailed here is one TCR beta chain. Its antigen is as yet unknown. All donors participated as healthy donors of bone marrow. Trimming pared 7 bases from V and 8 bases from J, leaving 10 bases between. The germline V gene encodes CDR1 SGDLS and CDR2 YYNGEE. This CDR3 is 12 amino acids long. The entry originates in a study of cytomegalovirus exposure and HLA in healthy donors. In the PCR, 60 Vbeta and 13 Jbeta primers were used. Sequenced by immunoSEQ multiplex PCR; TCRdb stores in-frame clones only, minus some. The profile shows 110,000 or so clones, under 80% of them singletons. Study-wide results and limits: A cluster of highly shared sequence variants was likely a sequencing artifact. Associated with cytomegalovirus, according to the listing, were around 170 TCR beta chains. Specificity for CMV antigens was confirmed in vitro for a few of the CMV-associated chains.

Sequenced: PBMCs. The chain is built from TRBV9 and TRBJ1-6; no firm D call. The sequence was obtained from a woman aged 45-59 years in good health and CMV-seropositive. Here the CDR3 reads CASSGWDSPLHF. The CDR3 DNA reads TGTGCCAGCTCGGGGTGGGATTCACCCCTCCACTTT. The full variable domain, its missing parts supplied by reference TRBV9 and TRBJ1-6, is DSGVTQTPKHLITATGQRVTLRCSPRSGDLSVYWYQQSLDQGLQFLIQYYNGEERAKGNILERFSAQQFPDLHSELNLSSLELGDSALYFCASSGWDSPLHFGNGTRLTVT.